What follows describes a single T cell receptor (beta chain). Researchers prepared the TRB cDNA libraries using 5' RACE with UMI labels. For each CDR3 protein, TCRdb gives one entry from its re-call of the 5' RACE reads, without DNA. Here the sample table reports roughly 6,900 distinct CDR3 sequences. The sample belongs to a study of CXCR3-negative and CXCR3-positive naive CD8 T cells. Naive CD8+ T cells displayed a CD45RO-CCR7+CD27+CD95- phenotype. This CDR3 comprises 15 residues. Germline CDR1 LGHDT, CDR2 YNNKEL (reference sequence). This sequence originates from a human donor in good health. Some clones in this sample may be carry-over from other donors' samples. The rearrangement links TRBV3-1 to TRBJ2-1; without DNA, the TCRdb call of TRBD2 cannot be checked. Sequenced input: naive CXCR3- CD8+ T cells from blood. Regarding subset: CD45RO-CCR7+CD27+CD95- naive CD8+ T cells lacking CXCR3 (TNR3-). The CDR3 region is CASLLGGNGNNEQFF.